Listed below are T cell receptor beta chains from one sample, sequenced in a study of T cell repertoires in cytomegalovirus infection. Antigen specificity for these receptors is unknown. TCRdb itself ran the reads through MiXCR, one entry per CDR3 protein. The sample yields some 900,000 distinct CDR3 sequences, less than 35% seen once. The starting material was cultured CD8+ T cells from PBMCs, obtained from culture after CMV antigen stimulation. The receptors were gathered from a human donor in good health (CMV status not recorded). Some clones in this sample may be carry-over from other donors' samples. Both conserved end residues are part of each CDR3. The D gene is left open where the match is weak. Clone sizes are given selectively: once, few, many, or a class where the clone is expanded.

TGTGCCAGCGTCGCTAGCGGGGGGAGGCGCGTTGAAACAGATACGCAGTATTTT | CASVASGGRRVETDTQYF | TRBD2 | . | TRBJ2-3 | TRBV6-2/TRBV6-3
TGCGCCAGCAGCCAAGGGCGGGGGGCTACAGATACGCAGTATTTT | CASSQGRGATDTQYF | TRBD2 | . | TRBJ2-3 | TRBV4-3
TGTGCCAGCAGTTGGCTAGATCTCGAGCAGTACTTC | CASSWLDLEQYF | . | . | TRBJ2-7 | TRBV5-6
TGTGCCAGCAGCTTAGAATCTGGGCGACAGGGGAGCGGGGAGACCCAGTACTTC | CASSLESGRQGSGETQYF | TRBD1 | many | TRBJ2-5 | TRBV7-6
TGTGCCAGTAGAAAGGCCAGGGGGACGAGCTCCTATAATTCACCCCTCCACTTT | CASRKARGTSSYNSPLHF | TRBD1 | few | TRBJ1-6 | TRBV19
TGTGCCAGCAGCGAGGGACAGGGACGAGCGCAGTATTTT | CASSEGQGRAQYF | TRBD1 | . | TRBJ2-3 | TRBV9
TGCGCCAGCAGCGACCGGAGGGGGGGTTCGGATGAAAAACTGTTTTTT | CASSDRRGGSDEKLFF | . | . | TRBJ1-4 | TRBV5-1
TGTGCCAGTGCAGGTGACTATGGCTACACCTTC | CASAGDYGYTF | . | once | TRBJ1-2 | TRBV19
TGTGCCAGCTCAACAGACCATCTCCTCCACTTT | CASSTDHLLHF | . | . | TRBJ1-6 | TRBV27
TGTGCCAGCAGGGGACAGGGGAACACTGAAGCTTTCTTT | CASRGQGNTEAFF | TRBD1 | many | TRBJ1-1 | TRBV7-9
TGTGCCTCCACCCGGGCGGCGAACACCGGGGAGCTGTTTTTT | CASTRAANTGELFF | . | . | TRBJ2-2 | TRBV19
TGTGCCAGCAGCCCACCTCCGGACAGGGAGGGCTACACCTTC | CASSPPPDREGYTF | TRBD1 | few | TRBJ1-2 | TRBV7-9